This TCR beta chain was captured by sequencing in a study of response to subunit inactivated influenza vaccine. TCRdb fed the RT-PCR reads into MiXCR, producing one record per CDR3 protein. The table shows around 300,000 distinct CDR3 sequences, with about 20% occurring only once. Study-wide results and limits: Each seasonal flu vaccination may recruit only limited new T cells, authors suggested.

This clonotype was seen ten or more times. Its antigen is not known. The length of the CDR3 is 14 residues. V was pared by 3 bases and J by 5 bases, with 10 bases between. The TCR comes from a man between 50 and 69 years old who received an inactivated influenza vaccine. The chain uses TRBV12-3 or TRBV12-4 and TRBJ1-4; D call uncertain. The source material was PBMCs from blood, sampled 21 months after vaccination. This CDR3 reads CASSLNSRNEKLFF. CDR3 sequence (DNA): TGTGCCAGCAGTTTGAACAGCCGCAATGAAAAACTGTTTTTT.